This TCR beta chain was retrieved from a study of blood T cell repertoires in COVID-19. TCRdb's table, derived via immunoSEQ multiplex PCR, lists solely in-frame clones and lacks some. The table has roughly 160,000 clones, around 82% seen once; the top ten hold around 19%. The germline V gene has CDR1 LNHNV and CDR2 YYDKDF (reference sequence). The V gene lost 3 bases and the J gene lost 4 bases, with 6 bases spanning the gap. CDR3 length equals 12 residues. This receptor was taken from a woman aged 70-85 years who had recovered from COVID-19. The source material was peripheral blood. The J gene is TRBJ1-2, the V gene TRBV15; the D is unclear. The CDR3 DNA reads as TGTGCCACCAGCAGTTTCAGCTATGGCTACACCTTC. Translated, it gives CATSSFSYGYTF.